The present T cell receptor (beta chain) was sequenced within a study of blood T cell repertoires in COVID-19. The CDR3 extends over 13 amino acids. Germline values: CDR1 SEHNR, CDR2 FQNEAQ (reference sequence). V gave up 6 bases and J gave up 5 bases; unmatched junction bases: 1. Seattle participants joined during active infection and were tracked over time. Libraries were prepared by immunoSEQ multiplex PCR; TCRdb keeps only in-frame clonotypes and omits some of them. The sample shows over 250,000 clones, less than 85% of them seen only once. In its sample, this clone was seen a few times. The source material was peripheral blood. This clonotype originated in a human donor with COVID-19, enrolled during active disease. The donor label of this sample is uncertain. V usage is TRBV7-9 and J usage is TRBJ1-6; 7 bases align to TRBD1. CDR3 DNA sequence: TGTGCCAGCAGTCAGGGGGATAATTCACCCCTCCACTTT. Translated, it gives CASSQGDNSPLHF.